This T cell receptor beta chain stems from a study of shared clonotypes between healthy human individuals. CDR1 GTSNPN and CDR2 SVGIG come from the germline V gene (reference sequence). The CDR3 has 12 amino acids. The ends were cut back, 7 bases at V and 4 bases at J, with 13 bases in the middle. A word on this clone: Its target is unknown.

In replicate PCRs of sorted subsets, about 200 ng DNA, 29,000 or so T cell genomes, was used. Generated by immunoSEQ multiplex PCR, the TCRdb table keeps only in-frame clones and is missing some. The table lists hundreds of thousands of clones, 96% of them singletons. Terminally differentiated effector memory CD45RA+ cells were excluded by CCR7 positive selection of CD45RO-negative cells. Study-level results: Naive CD4 clonotypes overlapped across several donors at approximately 5%. Rarefaction revealed incomplete sorted-subset sequencing despite large depth.

The chain employs TRBV30 and TRBJ1-1, with D unresolved. The TCR comes from a woman in her 30s in good health. Sequencing was performed on naive CD8+ T cells sorted from blood. This CDR3 reads CASTQSGTEAFF. CDR3 coding DNA: TGTGCCTCGACCCAGTCGGGCACTGAAGCTTTCTTT.